This T cell receptor (beta chain) derives from a study of T-cell reconstitution after alpha-beta-depleted transplantation in children. Broader study findings: Newly made T cells mostly supplied T-cell counts and diversity one year after transplant. Several hundred expanded graft clones reportedly gave rise to the alpha-beta T cells present about two months after transplant.

To note about this clonotype: The antigen is not known.

As it was prepared, the TCRbeta library received unique molecular identifiers. TCRdb reprocessed the PCR reads via MiXCR and lists one record per CDR3 protein. Of almost 600,000 distinct CDR3 sequences in the sample, roughly a quarter are singletons; the top ten hold around a third. The germline V gene encodes CDR1 LNHNV and CDR2 YYDKDF (reference sequence). V dropped 3 bases and J dropped 5 bases, with 17 bases sitting between them. The length of the CDR3 is 16 residues. V gene TRBV15 combines with J gene TRBJ1-5; a possible D gene is TRBD1 (5 bases). The input for sequencing was PBMCs, taken before TCRalphabeta/CD19-depleted stem cell transplant. The clonotype comes from a boy in the first two years of life with Wiskott-Aldrich syndrome, due to receive a stem cell transplant. This CDR3 reads CATSSAPRGAYQPQHF. The CDR3 DNA is TGTGCCACCAGCAGTGCCCCAAGGGGAGCCTATCAGCCCCAGCATTTT.